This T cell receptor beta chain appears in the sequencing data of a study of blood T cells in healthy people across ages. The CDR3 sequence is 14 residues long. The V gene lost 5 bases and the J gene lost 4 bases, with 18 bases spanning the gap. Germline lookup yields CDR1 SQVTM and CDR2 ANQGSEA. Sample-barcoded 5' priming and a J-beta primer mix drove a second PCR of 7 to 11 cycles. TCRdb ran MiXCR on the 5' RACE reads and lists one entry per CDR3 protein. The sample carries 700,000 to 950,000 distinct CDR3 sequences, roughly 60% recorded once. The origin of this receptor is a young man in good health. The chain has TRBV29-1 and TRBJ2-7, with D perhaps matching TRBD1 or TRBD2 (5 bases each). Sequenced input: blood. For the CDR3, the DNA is TGCAGCGTTCAAGGGGAGCAGAGAGTTTACGAGCAGTACTTC. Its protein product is CSVQGEQRVYEQYF.